The clone carrying this TCR beta chain was detected only a few times. Germline V CDR1 and CDR2: SGHRS, YFSETQ. This CDR3 region has 13 residues. Germline trimming cut 6 bases from V and 4 bases from J; bases unmatched to any gene: 5. The data were taken from a study of blood T cell repertoires in COVID-19. Study background: Samples representing acute and convalescent COVID-19 were sourced from the United States, Italy and Spain. T cells, B-cell-depleted T cells, or PBMCs supplied cDNA or gDNA.

Authors' methods: Estimates of nucleated cell counts were drawn from the amplification of reference gene primers. Produced via immunoSEQ multiplex PCR; TCRdb's table is partial and in-frame only. V and J calls and clone size are copied from that table; D and trimming were computed from the DNA. Seen here are approximately 150,000 clones, around 80% observed once, and the top ten hold 13% to 15%. This TCR was sampled from a human donor with acute or convalescent COVID-19. The donor label of this sample is uncertain. This chain joins TRBV5-1 and TRBJ1-1; 8 bases line up with TRBD1. Sequenced input: peripheral blood. The CDR3 reads CASTITGGTEAFF. The DNA of the CDR3 is TGCGCCAGCACCATTACAGGGGGCACTGAAGCTTTCTTT.